This TCR beta chain was obtained from a study of blood T cell repertoires in COVID-19. Study summary: Sources were T cells, B-cell-depleted T cells, or PBMCs; the material itself was cDNA or gDNA.

There are a few counts of this clone. CDR3 length equals 12 residues. Per the germline V gene, CDR1 is GTSNPN and CDR2 is SVGIG (reference sequence). V was clipped by 0 bases and J by 3 bases, with 6 bases between them. Data came from immunoSEQ multiplex PCR; TCRdb stores just in-frame clones and leaves some out. The profile shows under 300,000 clones, almost 85% of them singletons. The specimen sequenced was peripheral blood. This TCR came from a middle-aged man with acute or convalescent COVID-19. This chain connects TRBV30 to TRBJ2-7; the D is unclear. CDR3 amino acids: CAWSVTVYEQYF. As DNA, the CDR3 is TGTGCCTGGAGTGTTACGGTCTACGAGCAGTACTTC. Together with reference TRBV30 and TRBJ2-7, the CDR3 gives the full variable domain: SQTIHQWPATLVQPVGSPLSLECTVEGTSNPNLYWYRQAAGRGLQLLFYSVGIGQISSEVPQNLSASRPQDRQFILSSKKLLLSDSGFYLCAWSVTVYEQYFGPGTRLTVT.